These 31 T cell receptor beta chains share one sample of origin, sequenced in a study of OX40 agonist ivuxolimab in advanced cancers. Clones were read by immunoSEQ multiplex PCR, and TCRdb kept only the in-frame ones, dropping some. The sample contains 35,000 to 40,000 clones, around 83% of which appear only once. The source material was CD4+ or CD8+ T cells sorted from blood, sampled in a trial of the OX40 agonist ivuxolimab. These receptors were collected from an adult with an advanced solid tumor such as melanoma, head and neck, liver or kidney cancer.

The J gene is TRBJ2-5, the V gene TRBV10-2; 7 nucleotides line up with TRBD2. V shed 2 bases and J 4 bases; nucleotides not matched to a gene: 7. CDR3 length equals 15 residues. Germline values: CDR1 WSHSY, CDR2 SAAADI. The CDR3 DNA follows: TGCGCCAGCAGTGAGGTGGCGGGAGCGCGAGAGACCCAGTACTTC. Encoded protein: CASSEVAGARETQYF.

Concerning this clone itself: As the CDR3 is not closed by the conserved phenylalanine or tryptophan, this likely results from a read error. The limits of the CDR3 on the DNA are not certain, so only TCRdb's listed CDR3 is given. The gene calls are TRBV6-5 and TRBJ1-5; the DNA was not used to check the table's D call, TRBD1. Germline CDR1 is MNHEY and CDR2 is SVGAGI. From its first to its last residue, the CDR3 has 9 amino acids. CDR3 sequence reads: CASIRSDRV.

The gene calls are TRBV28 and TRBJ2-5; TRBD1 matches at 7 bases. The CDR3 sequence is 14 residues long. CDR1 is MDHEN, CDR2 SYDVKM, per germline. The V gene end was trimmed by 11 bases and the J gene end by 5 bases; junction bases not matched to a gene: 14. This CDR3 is CASRGNSLIETQYF. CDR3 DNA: TGTGCCTCCAGGGGGAATTCCCTTATCGAGACCCAGTACTTC.

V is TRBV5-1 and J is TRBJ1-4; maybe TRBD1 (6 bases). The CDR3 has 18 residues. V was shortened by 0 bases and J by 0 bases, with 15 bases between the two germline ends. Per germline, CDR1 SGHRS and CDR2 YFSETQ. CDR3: CASSLEVRGASTNEKLFF. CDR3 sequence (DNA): TGCGCCAGCAGCTTGGAAGTTCGGGGGGCCTCAACTAATGAAAAACTGTTTTTT.

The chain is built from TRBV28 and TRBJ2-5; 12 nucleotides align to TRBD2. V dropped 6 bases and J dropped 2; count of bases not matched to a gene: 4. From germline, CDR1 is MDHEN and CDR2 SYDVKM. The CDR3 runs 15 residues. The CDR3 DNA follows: TGTGCCAGCAGCTTGACTAGCGGGGGACAAGAGACCCAGTACTTC. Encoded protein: CASSLTSGGQETQYF.

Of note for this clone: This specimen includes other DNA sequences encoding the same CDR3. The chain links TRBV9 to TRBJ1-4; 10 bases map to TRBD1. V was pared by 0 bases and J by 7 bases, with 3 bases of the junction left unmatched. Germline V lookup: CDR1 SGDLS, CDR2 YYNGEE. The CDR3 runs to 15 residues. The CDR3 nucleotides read TGTGCCAGCAGCGTAGATGGACAGGGGGGTGAAAAACTGTTTTTT. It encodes CASSVDGQGGEKLFF.

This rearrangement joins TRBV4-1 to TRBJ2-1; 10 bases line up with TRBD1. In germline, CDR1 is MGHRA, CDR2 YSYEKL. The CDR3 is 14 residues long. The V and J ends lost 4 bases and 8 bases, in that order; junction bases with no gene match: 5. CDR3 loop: CASSPSTGGYEQFF. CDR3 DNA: TGCGCCAGCAGCCCCTCGACAGGGGGCTATGAGCAGTTCTTC.

The CDR3 sequence is CASSIFGTVNTGELFF. CDR3 DNA: TGTGCCAGTAGTATATTCGGGACAGTGAACACCGGGGAGCTGTTTTTT. The chain carries TRBV19 and TRBJ2-2, with TRBD1 matching 7 bases. Germline V gives CDR1 LNHDA, CDR2 SQIVND (reference sequence). The CDR3 covers 16 residues. V lost 2 bases and J lost 1; bases outside the gene matches: 4.

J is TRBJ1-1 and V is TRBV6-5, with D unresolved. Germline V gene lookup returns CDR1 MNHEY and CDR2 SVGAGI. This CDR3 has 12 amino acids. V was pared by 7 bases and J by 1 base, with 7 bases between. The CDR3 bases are TGTGCCAGCACCGAAACGAACACTGAAGCTTTCTTT. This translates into CASTETNTEAFF.

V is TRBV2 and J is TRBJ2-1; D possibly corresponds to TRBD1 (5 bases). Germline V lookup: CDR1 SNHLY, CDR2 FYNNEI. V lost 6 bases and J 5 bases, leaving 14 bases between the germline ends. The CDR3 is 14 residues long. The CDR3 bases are TGTGCCAGCAGAAACAGGTTTGGGGACAATGAGCAGTTCTTC. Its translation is CASRNRFGDNEQFF.

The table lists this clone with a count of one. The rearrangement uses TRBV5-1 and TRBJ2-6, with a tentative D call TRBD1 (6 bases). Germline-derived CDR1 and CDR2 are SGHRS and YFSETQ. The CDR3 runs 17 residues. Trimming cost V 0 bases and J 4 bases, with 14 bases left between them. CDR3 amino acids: CASSLGQGIAGANVLTF. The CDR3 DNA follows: TGCGCCAGCAGCTTGGGGCAGGGGATCGCCGGGGCCAACGTCCTGACTTTC.

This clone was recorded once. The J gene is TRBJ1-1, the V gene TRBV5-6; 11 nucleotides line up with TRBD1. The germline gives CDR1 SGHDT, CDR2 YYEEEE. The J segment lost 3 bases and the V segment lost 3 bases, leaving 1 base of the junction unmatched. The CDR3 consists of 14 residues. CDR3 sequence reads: CASSWTGGHTEAFF. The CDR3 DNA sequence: TGTGCCAGCAGCTGGACAGGGGGCCACACTGAAGCTTTCTTT.

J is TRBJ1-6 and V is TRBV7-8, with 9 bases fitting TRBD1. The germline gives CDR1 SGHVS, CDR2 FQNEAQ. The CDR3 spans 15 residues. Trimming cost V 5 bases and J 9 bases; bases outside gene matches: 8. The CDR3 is CASSPRDREGSPLHF. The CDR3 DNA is TGTGCCAGCAGCCCCCGGGACAGGGAAGGTTCACCCCTCCACTTT.

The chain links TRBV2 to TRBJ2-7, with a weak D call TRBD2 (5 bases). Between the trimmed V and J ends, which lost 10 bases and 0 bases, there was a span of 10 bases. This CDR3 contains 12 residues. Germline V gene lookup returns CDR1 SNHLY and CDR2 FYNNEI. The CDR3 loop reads CATSDYSYEQYF. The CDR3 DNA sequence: TGTGCCACGTCAGACTACTCCTACGAGCAGTACTTC.

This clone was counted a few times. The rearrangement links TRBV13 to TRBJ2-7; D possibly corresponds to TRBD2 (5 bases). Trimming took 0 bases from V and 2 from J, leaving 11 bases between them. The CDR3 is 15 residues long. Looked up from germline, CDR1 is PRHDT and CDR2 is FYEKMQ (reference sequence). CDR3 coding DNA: TGTGCCAGCAGCTTAGGTACCGGGGTAACCTACGAGCAGTACTTC. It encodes CASSLGTGVTYEQYF. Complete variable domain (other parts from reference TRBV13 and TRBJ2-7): AAGVIQSPRHLIKEKRETATLKCYPIPRHDTVYWYQQGPGQDPQFLISFYEKMQSDKGSIPDRFSAQQFSDYHSELNMSSLELGDSALYFCASSLGTGVTYEQYFGPGTRLTVT.

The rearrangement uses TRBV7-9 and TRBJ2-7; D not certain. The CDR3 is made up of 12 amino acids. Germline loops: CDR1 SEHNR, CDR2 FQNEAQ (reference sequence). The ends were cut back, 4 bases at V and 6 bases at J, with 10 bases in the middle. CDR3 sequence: CASSSGPVEQYF. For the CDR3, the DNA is TGTGCCAGCAGCTCGGGCCCCGTCGAGCAGTACTTC.

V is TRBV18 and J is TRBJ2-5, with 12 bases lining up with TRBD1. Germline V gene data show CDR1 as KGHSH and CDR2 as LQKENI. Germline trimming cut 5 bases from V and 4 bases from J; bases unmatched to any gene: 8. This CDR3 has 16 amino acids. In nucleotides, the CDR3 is TGTGCCAGCTCATCCTCCGGGACAGGGGGCTTAGAGACCCAGTACTTC. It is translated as CASSSSGTGGLETQYF.

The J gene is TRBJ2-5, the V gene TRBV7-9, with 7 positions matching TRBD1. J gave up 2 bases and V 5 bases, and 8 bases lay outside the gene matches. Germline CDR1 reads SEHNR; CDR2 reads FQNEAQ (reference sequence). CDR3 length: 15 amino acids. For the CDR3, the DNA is TGTGCCAGCAGCAGGACAGGCGCCTCTCAAGAGACCCAGTACTTC. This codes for CASSRTGASQETQYF.

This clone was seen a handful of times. The CDR3 DNA sequence: TGTGCCAGCAGTGAAGCCCCCGGGACTGCCAAAAACATTCAGTACTTC. This sequence encodes CASSEAPGTAKNIQYF. This chain links TRBV6-1 with TRBJ2-4; tentative D call: TRBD2 (6 bases). Germline CDR1 and CDR2: MNHNS and SASEGT. This CDR3 has 16 amino acids. Between the trimmed V and J ends, which lost 0 bases and 1 base, there was a span of 10 bases.

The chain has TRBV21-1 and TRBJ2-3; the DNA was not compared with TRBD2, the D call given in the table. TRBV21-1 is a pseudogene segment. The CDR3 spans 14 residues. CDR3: CASSKRGVTDTQYF. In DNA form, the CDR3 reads TGTGCCAGCAGCAAGCGGGGGGTAACAGATACGCAGTATTTT.

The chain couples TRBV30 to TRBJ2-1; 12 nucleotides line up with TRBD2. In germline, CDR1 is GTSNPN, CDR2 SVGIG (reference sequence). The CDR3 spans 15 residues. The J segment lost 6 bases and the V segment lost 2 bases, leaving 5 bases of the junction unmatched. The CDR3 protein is CAWSPGLAGFNEQFF. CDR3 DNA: TGTGCCTGGAGTCCCGGACTAGCGGGGTTCAATGAGCAGTTCTTC.

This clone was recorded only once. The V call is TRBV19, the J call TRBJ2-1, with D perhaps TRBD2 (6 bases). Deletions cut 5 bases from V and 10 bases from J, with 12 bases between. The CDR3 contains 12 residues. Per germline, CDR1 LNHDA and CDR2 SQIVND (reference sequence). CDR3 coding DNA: TGTGCCAGTAGTTCTGGAGGGCCGGAGCAGTTCTTC. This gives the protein CASSSGGPEQFF.

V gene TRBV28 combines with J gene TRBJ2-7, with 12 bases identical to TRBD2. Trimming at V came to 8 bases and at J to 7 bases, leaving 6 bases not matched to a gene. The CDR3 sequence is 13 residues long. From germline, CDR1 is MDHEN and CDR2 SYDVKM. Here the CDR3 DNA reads TGTGCCAGCGAGACTAGCGGGAGAGGAGAGCAGTACTTC. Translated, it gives CASETSGRGEQYF.

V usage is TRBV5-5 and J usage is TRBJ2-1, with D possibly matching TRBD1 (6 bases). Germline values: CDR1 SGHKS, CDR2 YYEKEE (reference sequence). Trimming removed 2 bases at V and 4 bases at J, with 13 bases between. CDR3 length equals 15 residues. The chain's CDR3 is CASSFEGQGYNEQFF. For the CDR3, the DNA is TGTGCCAGCAGCTTTGAGGGCCAGGGGTACAATGAGCAGTTCTTC.

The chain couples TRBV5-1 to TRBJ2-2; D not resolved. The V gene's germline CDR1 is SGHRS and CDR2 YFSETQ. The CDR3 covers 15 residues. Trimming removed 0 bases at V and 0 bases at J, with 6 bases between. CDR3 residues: CASSLGGTNTGELFF. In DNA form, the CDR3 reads TGCGCCAGCAGCTTGGGGGGAACGAACACCGGGGAGCTGTTTTTT.

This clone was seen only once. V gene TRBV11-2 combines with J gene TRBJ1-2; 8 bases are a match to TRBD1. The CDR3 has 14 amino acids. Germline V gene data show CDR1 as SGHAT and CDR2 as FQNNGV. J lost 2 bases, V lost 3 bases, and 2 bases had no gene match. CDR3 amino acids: CASSFGQGNYGYTF. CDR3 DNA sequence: TGTGCCAGCAGCTTCGGACAGGGCAACTATGGCTACACCTTC.

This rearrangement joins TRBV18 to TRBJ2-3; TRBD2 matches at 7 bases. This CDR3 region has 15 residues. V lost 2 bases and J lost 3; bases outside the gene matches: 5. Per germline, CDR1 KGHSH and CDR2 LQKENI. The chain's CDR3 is CASSPGEGSTDTQYF. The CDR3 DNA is TGTGCCAGCTCACCAGGGGAGGGTTCAACAGATACGCAGTATTTT.

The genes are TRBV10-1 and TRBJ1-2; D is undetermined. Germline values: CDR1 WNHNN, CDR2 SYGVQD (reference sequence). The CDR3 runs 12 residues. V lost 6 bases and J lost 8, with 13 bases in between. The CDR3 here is CASRAWDGGYTF. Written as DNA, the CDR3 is TGCGCCAGCAGGGCCTGGGATGGCGGCTACACCTTC.

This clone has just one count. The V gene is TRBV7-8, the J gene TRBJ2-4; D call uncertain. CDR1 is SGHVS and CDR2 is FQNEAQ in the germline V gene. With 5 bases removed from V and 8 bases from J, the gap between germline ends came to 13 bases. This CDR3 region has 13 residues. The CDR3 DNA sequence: TGTGCCAGCAGCCCTCCCCGGTGGGACATTCAGTACTTC. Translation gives CASSPPRWDIQYF.

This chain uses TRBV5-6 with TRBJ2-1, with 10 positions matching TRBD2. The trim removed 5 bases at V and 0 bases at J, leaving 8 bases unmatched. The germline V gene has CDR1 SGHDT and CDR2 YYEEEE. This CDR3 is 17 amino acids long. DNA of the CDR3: TGTGCCAGCAGGCCCGGGACTAGCGACCTCTCCTACAATGAGCAGTTCTTC. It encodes CASRPGTSDLSYNEQFF.

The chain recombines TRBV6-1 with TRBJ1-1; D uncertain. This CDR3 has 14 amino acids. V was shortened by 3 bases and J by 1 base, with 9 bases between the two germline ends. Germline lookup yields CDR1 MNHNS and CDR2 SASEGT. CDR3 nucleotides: TGTGCCAGCAGTGAGCCGGGCGCGAACACTGAAGCTTTCTTT. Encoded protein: CASSEPGANTEAFF.